The 13 T cell receptor beta chains given below trace back to one sample, sequenced in a study of lymphopenia after photon versus proton radiotherapy. The method was immunoSEQ multiplex PCR; TCRdb's version includes in-frame clones alone and lacks a portion of them. Here the sample spans 150,000 to 200,000 clones, roughly nine tenths being singletons. This specimen was peripheral blood, taken from a patient treated with photon-based radiotherapy. Receptors were obtained from a man aged 45-60 years with gastric cancer.

A single count supports this clone. The chain employs TRBV7-2 and TRBJ1-2; D might be TRBD1 (6 bases). The V end lost 5 bases, the J end lost 10 bases, and 14 bases lay between the germline ends. The CDR3 runs 12 residues. Germline V gives CDR1 SGHTA, CDR2 FQGNSA. The chain's CDR3 is CASSSPGQLYTF. The CDR3 coding sequence is TGTGCCAGCAGCAGCCCGGGACAACTCTACACCTTC.

The rearrangement uses TRBV6-5 and TRBJ2-5; no firm D call. CDR3 length equals 14 residues. Germline V gene sequence: CDR1 MNHEY, CDR2 SVGAGI. V was pared by 0 bases and J by 7 bases, with 12 bases between. CDR3 in amino acids: CASSYSSGERTQYF. The CDR3 DNA sequence: TGTGCCAGCAGTTACTCTTCCGGAGAGCGGACCCAGTACTTC.

This chain uses TRBV5-1 with TRBJ2-2, with D perhaps matching TRBD1 or TRBD2 (6 bases each). Germline V CDR1 and CDR2: SGHRS, YFSETQ. The ends were cut back, 1 base at V and 4 bases at J, with 17 bases in the middle. This CDR3 spans 17 amino acids. The CDR3 is CASSLRPGGEGTGELFF. The CDR3 region has the DNA TGCGCCAGCAGCTTGCGGCCCGGGGGCGAGGGCACCGGGGAGCTGTTTTTT.

The chain employs TRBV7-7 and TRBJ2-5; D possibly matches TRBD1 or TRBD2 (5 bases each). Germline lookup yields CDR1 SSHAT and CDR2 FNYEAQ (reference sequence). The CDR3 length is 13 residues. V was shortened by 5 bases and J by 2 bases, with 9 bases between the two germline ends. CDR3: CASSPGAQETQYF. In DNA, the CDR3 is TGTGCCAGCAGCCCCGGGGCTCAAGAGACCCAGTACTTC.

The V gene is TRBV29-1, the J gene TRBJ2-3; D uncertain. V was trimmed by 4 bases and J by 2 bases, leaving 10 bases between them. This CDR3 contains 13 residues. The germline V gene encodes CDR1 SQVTM and CDR2 ANQGSEA. CDR3 loop: CSVAQDATDTQYF. CDR3 DNA sequence: TGCAGCGTTGCTCAAGACGCCACAGATACGCAGTATTTT.

The chain recombines TRBV6-5 with TRBJ2-7; 11 nucleotides agree with TRBD2. The trim removed 6 bases at V and 3 bases at J, leaving 7 bases unmatched. This CDR3 has 15 amino acids. CDR1 and CDR2 from the germline V gene are MNHEY and SVGAGI. The CDR3, as DNA: TGTGCCAGCAGCACAGGACTAGCGGGTATCTACGAGCAGTACTTC. The encoded protein is CASSTGLAGIYEQYF.

The chain joins TRBV6-6 to TRBJ1-1, with D hard to call. The CDR3 length is 13 residues. Germline V CDR1 and CDR2: MNHNY, SVGAGI (reference sequence). V was pared by 6 bases and J by 1 base, with 9 bases between. The CDR3 region is CASRLGRNTEAFF. The CDR3 bases are TGTGCCAGCAGACTAGGGAGGAACACTGAAGCTTTCTTT.

V gene TRBV19 combines with J gene TRBJ2-2; the match to TRBD2 covers 8 bases. The CDR3 is 15 residues long. V shed 6 bases, J shed 4 bases, and the junction held 7 bases outside the gene matches. The V gene's germline CDR1 is LNHDA and CDR2 SQIVND (reference sequence). The CDR3 loop reads CASRPGGWGTGELFF. In DNA, the CDR3 is TGTGCCAGTAGGCCGGGAGGGTGGGGCACCGGGGAGCTGTTTTTT.

The chain recombines TRBV7-9 with TRBJ2-3, with a tentative D call TRBD2 (5 bases). The germline V and J ends were trimmed by 5 bases and 3 bases, with 6 bases remaining between them. CDR1 is SEHNR and CDR2 is FQNEAQ in the germline V gene (reference sequence). The CDR3 is made up of 12 amino acids. The chain's CDR3 is CASSEGTDTQYF. CDR3 nucleotide sequence: TGTGCCAGCAGCGAGGGAACAGATACGCAGTATTTT. The full variable domain, its missing parts supplied by reference TRBV7-9 and TRBJ2-3, is DTGVSQNPRHKITKRGQNVTFRCDPISEHNRLYWYRQTLGQGPEFLTYFQNEAQLEKSRLLSDRFSAERPKGSFSTLEIQRTEQGDSAMYLCASSEGTDTQYFGPGTRLTVL.

In this sample, this clone turned up once. The rearrangement links TRBV7-8 to TRBJ1-2; TRBD1 matches 10 bases. Trimming at V came to 0 bases and at J to 3 bases, leaving 10 bases not matched to a gene. Germline V gene sequence: CDR1 SGHVS, CDR2 FQNEAQ. The CDR3 sequence is 18 residues long. CDR3 in DNA: TGTGCCAGCAGCTTAGCTTTTTATTCCGGGACAGGGGACTATGGCTACACCTTC. Residues: CASSLAFYSGTGDYGYTF.

The V gene is TRBV7-2, the J gene TRBJ2-4, with D perhaps matching TRBD2 (6 bases). Germline loops: CDR1 SGHTA, CDR2 FQGNSA. The V end lost 2 bases, the J end lost 3 bases, and 14 bases lay between the germline ends. The CDR3 has 16 residues. The CDR3 DNA reads as TGTGCCAGCAGCTTAACGGGAGAAAGGGACAAAAACATTCAGTACTTC. As protein: CASSLTGERDKNIQYF.

This chain connects TRBV28 to TRBJ1-1; D might be TRBD1 (5 bases). CDR1 and CDR2 from the germline V gene are MDHEN and SYDVKM. The CDR3 totals 15 residues. V lost 4 bases, J lost 0 bases, and 12 bases lay in between. The CDR3 is CASSSPTAMNTEAFF. The CDR3 DNA reads TGTGCCAGCAGTTCGCCGACAGCAATGAACACTGAAGCTTTCTTT. The full variable domain, its missing parts supplied by reference TRBV28 and TRBJ1-1, is DVKVTQSSRYLVKRTGEKVFLECVQDMDHENMFWYRQDPGLGLRLIYFSYDVKMKEKGDIPEGYSVSREKKERFSLILESASTNQTSMYLCASSSPTAMNTEAFFGQGTRLTVV.

The CDR3 region is CATSTDLGERDYEQYF. As DNA, the CDR3 is TGTGCCACCAGCACCGACTTGGGGGAGAGGGACTACGAGCAGTACTTC. The chain combines TRBV15 with TRBJ2-7, with D perhaps assigned TRBD1 or TRBD2 (5 bases each). From germline, CDR1 is LNHNV and CDR2 YYDKDF (reference sequence). This CDR3 region has 16 residues. Trimming cost V 4 bases and J 3 bases, with 19 bases left between them.